This T cell receptor (beta chain) was retrieved from a study of blood T cell repertoires in COVID-19 (dated by TCRdb to the early 2020s). Some background on the complete study: Samples covering the acute and convalescent phases of COVID-19 were provided by collaborators in the United States, Italy and Spain. The prospective study material was composed of cDNA or gDNA derived from T cells, B-cell-depleted T cells, or PBMCs. Subjects who had been exposed to COVID-19, were actively infected with it, or had recovered from it provided the deeply sampled blood TCRbeta repertoires that made up the dataset. The repertoires were released in a freely available public database meant as a resource for research on the immune response to SARS-CoV-2. Samples came from the ongoing ImmuneRACE study (first 160 participants) plus 1,254 subjects from 6 global collaborators. Sample metadata almost always included a de-identified subject ID, COVID-19 status, age in years and sex. Where available, HLA class I and class II types were taken from metadata supplied by the sample provider and were not determined by assay-based typing. Findings and caveats that apply to the study as a whole: How much clinical and demographic metadata was included differed by source and by participant, and the metadata was provided uncurated.

TCRbeta CDR3 regions were amplified from genomic DNA by means of the immunoSEQ Assay, a bias-controlled multiplex PCR. The published analysis was carried out like this. The number of nucleated cells in each sample was estimated from the amplification of reference gene primers within the assay. To quantify the absolute abundance of each unique TCRbeta CDR3 rearrangement, sequence reads were collapsed and filtered. For each sample, productive Simpson clonality was calculated as the square root of Simpson's diversity index over productive rearrangements. The immuneACCESS repertoire file appears here via TCRdb, limited to in-frame rearrangements. These files lack a portion of the clones; in checked studies, under half of the deficit traces to unresolved V genes, and the cause of the others is not known. D and trimming come from the DNA, and the V and J calls and clone size come from that table. Counted in this sample were roughly 150,000 clones; around 82% of them appeared once. The biggest ten clones account for around 8.6% of the sample.

This clone has a single count. Its antigen is unknown. Per-base quality was not reported, and no clone a single base away is much larger than it. The germline V gene (reference sequence) sets CDR1 to DFQATT and CDR2 to SNEGSKA. Here V drops 3 bases and J drops 6 bases, and the junction holds 7 bases not matched to any gene. The CDR3 holds 14 amino acids from the cysteine to the phenylalanine. This entry keeps only the CDR3 DNA: 42 bases, framed from base 1. Whole blood was collected in K2EDTA tubes by collaborating institutions according to the institutions' own protocols. For TCRbeta analysis, collaborators shipped samples as frozen whole blood, isolated PBMCs, or DNA extracted from either of those sample types.

The TCR comes from a human donor in a cohort sampled during active COVID-19. The specimen sequenced was peripheral blood. The V gene is TRBV20-1 and the J gene is TRBJ2-7; 11 junctional bases match TRBD2. The DNA sequence reads TGCAGTGCTAGTCGGGCTAGCGGGGGGCTCGAGCAGTACTTC. This is translated as CSASRASGGLEQYF.